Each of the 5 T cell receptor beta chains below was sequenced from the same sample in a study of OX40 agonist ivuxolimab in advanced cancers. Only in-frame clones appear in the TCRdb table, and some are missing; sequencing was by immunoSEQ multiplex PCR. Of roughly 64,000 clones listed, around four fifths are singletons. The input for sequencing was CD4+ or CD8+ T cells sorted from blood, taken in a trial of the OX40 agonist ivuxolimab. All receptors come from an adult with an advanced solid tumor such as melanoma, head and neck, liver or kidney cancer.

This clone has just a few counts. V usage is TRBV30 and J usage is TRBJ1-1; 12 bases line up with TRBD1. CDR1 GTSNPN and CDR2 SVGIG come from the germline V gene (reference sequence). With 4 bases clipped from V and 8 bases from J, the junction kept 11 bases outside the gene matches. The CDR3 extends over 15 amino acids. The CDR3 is CAWMFGGQGASEAFF. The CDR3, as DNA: TGTGCCTGGATGTTTGGGGGACAGGGGGCATCAGAAGCTTTCTTT.

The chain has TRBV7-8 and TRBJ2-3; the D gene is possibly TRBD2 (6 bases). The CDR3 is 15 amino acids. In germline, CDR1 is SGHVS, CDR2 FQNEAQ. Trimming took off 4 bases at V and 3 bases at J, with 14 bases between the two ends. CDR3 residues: CASSSFLGGTDTQYF. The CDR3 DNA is TGTGCCAGCAGCTCCTTCCTAGGAGGGACAGATACGCAGTATTTT.

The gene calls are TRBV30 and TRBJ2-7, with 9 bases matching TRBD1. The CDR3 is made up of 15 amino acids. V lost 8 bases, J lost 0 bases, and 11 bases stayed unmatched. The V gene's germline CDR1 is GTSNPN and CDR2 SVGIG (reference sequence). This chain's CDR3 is CATFYRDRDSYEQYF. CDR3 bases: TGTGCCACCTTTTACCGGGACAGGGACTCCTACGAGCAGTACTTC.

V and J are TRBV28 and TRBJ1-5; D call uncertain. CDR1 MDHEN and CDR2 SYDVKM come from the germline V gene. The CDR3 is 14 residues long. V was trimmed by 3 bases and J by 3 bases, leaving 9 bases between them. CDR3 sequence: CASSFWQDNQPQHF. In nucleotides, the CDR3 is TGTGCCAGCAGTTTCTGGCAGGACAATCAGCCCCAGCATTTT.

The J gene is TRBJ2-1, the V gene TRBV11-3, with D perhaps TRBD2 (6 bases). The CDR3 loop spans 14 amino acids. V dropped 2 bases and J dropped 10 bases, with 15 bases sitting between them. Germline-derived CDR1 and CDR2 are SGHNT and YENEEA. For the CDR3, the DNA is TGTGCCAGCAGCTTATTAACGGGAGTTAACGAGCAGTTCTTC. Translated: CASSLLTGVNEQFF.